This T cell receptor beta chain was sequenced in a study of OX40 agonist ivuxolimab in advanced cancers. As for the study in general: The patients received agonistic anti-OX40 (CD134) antibody ivuxolimab. Patients achieving partial responses numbered three: one hepatocellular carcinoma case and two cutaneous melanoma cases.

With respect to this clone: Its antigen is currently unknown.

TCRdb keeps only in-frame clones here, not all; method: immunoSEQ multiplex PCR. The sample gives 20,000 to 25,000 clones, 80% to 90% of which show up once; approximately 42% is in the top ten. Study-level findings and limits: Expanded clones were, on average, more numerous in CD8+ T cells than in CD4+.

CDR3 size: 14 residues. Germline-derived CDR1 and CDR2 are SGHNT and YENEEA. Deletions cut 5 bases from V and 6 bases from J, with 13 bases between. Blood draws occurred at baseline, cycle 4 day 1, and cycle 7 day 1. This clonotype was sampled from an adult with an advanced solid tumor such as melanoma, head and neck, liver or kidney cancer. The chain combines TRBV11-3 with TRBJ2-2; D gene unclear. The sequences come from CD4+ or CD8+ T cells sorted from blood, collected in a trial of the OX40 agonist ivuxolimab. CDR3 protein: CASSPFSLSGELFF. CDR3 nucleotides: TGTGCCAGCAGCCCTTTCAGCTTGTCCGGGGAGCTGTTTTTT.